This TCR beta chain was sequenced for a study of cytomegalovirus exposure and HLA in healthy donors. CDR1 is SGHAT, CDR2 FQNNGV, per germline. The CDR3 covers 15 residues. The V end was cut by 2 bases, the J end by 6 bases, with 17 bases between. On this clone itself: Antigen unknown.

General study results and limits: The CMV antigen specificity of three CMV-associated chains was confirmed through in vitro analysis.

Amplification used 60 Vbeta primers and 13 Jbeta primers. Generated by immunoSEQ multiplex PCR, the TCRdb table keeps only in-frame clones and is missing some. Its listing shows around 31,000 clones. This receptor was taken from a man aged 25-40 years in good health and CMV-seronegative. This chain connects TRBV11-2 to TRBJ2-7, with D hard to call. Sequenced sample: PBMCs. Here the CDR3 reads CASSLNPGRVGEQYF. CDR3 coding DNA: TGTGCCAGCAGCTTAAATCCAGGTCGAGTGGGCGAGCAGTACTTC.